The 23 T cell receptor beta chains below were found in one sample sequenced in a study of T cell responses to AZD1222 COVID-19 vaccine. Measured with immunoSEQ multiplex PCR; TCRdb has only the in-frame clones, and not every one. The top ten clones hold roughly 7.3% of a sample with 65,000 to 70,000 clones, about nine tenths of them seen once. Sequenced here: peripheral blood, sampled on day 0 of AZD1222 vaccination. These receptors came from an adult in good health.

This clone was seen more than once but under ten times. The J gene is TRBJ1-5, the V gene TRBV6-1; maybe TRBD1 (5 bases). The CDR3 consists of 14 residues. In germline, CDR1 is MNHNS, CDR2 SASEGT. The ends were cut back, 3 bases at V and 1 base at J, with 7 bases in the middle. The CDR3 coding sequence is TGTGCCAGCAGTGAGTGGGGGAGCAATCAGCCCCAGCATTTT. The encoded protein is CASSEWGSNQPQHF.

This clone was seen once. The CDR3 DNA reads TGTGCCAGTACCATATGGGGGGTTAGCAATCAGCCCCAGCATTTT. Its protein is CASTIWGVSNQPQHF. The chain combines TRBV19 with TRBJ1-5, with D possibly being TRBD1 (5 bases). Trimming stripped 7 bases from V and 0 bases from J, with 13 bases between. The CDR3 is made up of 15 amino acids. Germline CDR1 reads LNHDA; CDR2 reads SQIVND (reference sequence).

This chain links TRBV25-1 with TRBJ1-5, with a weak D call TRBD1 (5 bases). Trimming pared 3 bases from V and 1 base from J, leaving 10 bases between. Per the germline V gene, CDR1 is MGHDK and CDR2 is SYGVNS. The CDR3 runs to 15 residues. CDR3 region: CASSDSPGSNQPQHF. In nucleotides, the CDR3 is TGTGCCAGCAGTGATTCCCCAGGGAGCAATCAGCCCCAGCATTTT.

The gene calls are TRBV19 and TRBJ2-3; 7 bases agree with TRBD1. The V gene's germline CDR1 is LNHDA and CDR2 SQIVND (reference sequence). This CDR3 comprises 14 residues. V shed 4 bases, J shed 6 bases, and the junction held 7 bases outside the gene matches. The CDR3: CASSRGTVVDTQYF. The CDR3 region has the DNA TGTGCCAGTAGTAGGGGGACAGTAGTGGATACGCAGTATTTT.

This chain uses TRBV6-1 with TRBJ2-3; TRBD2 matches 8 bases. The CDR3 has 16 amino acids. The germline V gene encodes CDR1 MNHNS and CDR2 SASEGT. The ends lost 4 bases at V and 3 bases at J; junction bases unmatched: 9. The CDR3 protein is CASSVNFAGGTDTQYF. CDR3 DNA: TGTGCCAGCAGTGTTAATTTCGCGGGAGGAACAGATACGCAGTATTTT.

V and J are TRBV7-6 and TRBJ1-5, with D possibly TRBD1 on 5 matching bases. This CDR3 contains 15 residues. Deletions cut 8 bases from V and 4 bases from J, with 18 bases between. The germline CDR1 and CDR2 sequences are SGHVS and FNYEAQ. The CDR3 nucleotides read TGTGCCAGCGGGAAAGGGGCCCAGTTAAATCAGCCCCAGCATTTT. Translating it yields CASGKGAQLNQPQHF.

The chain couples TRBV18 to TRBJ2-5; maybe TRBD1 (6 bases). This CDR3 spans 14 amino acids. Trimming took off 3 bases at V and 5 bases at J, with 13 bases between the two ends. Germline V CDR1 and CDR2: KGHSH, LQKENI. DNA for the CDR3: TGTGCCAGCTCACCGGGGGCGAAATGGGAGACCCAGTACTTC. It specifies CASSPGAKWETQYF.

The rearrangement joins TRBV6-2 or TRBV6-3 to TRBJ2-7; 16 positions match TRBD2. Germline lookup yields CDR1 MNHEY and CDR2 SVGEGT. The CDR3 totals 16 residues. Unmatched junction bases numbered 1, after V lost 5 bases and J lost 0 bases. CDR3 residues: CASSGTSGRVSYEQYF. DNA for the CDR3: TGTGCCAGCAGTGGGACTAGCGGGAGGGTCTCCTACGAGCAGTACTTC.

This rearrangement joins TRBV12-1 to TRBJ1-2; the table's D gene call, TRBD1, was not cross checked with the DNA. TRBV12-1 is designated a pseudogene. This CDR3 spans 16 amino acids. For the CDR3, the DNA is TGTGCCAGCAGCTTTGGAGACAGGGGGCGTATATATGGCTACACCTTC. It is translated as CASSFGDRGRIYGYTF.

On this clone itself: Other DNA sequences of this sample code for an identical CDR3. The CDR3 is CASSEDWGSTEAFF. The CDR3 region has the DNA TGTGCCAGCAGTGAAGACTGGGGTTCGACTGAAGCTTTCTTT. This rearrangement joins TRBV6-1 to TRBJ1-1; no definite D call. The CDR3 is 14 amino acids. Germline CDR1 is MNHNS and CDR2 is SASEGT. V was cut by 1 base and J by 5 bases, with 11 bases left in between.

The chain carries TRBV13 and TRBJ2-2, with D perhaps matching TRBD2 (5 bases). V was shortened by 6 bases and J by 8 bases, with 37 bases between the two germline ends. Looked up from germline, CDR1 is PRHDT and CDR2 is FYEKMQ (reference sequence). CDR3 length equals 21 residues. For the CDR3, the DNA is TGTGCCAGCAGGTTATCTGGGCGGGCGCCCTTTCGCCTCCCCCACGCAGGGGAGCTGTTTTTT. Amino acids: CASRLSGRAPFRLPHAGELFF.

The J gene is TRBJ2-7, the V gene TRBV6-1, with D uncertain. Germline CDR1 MNHNS, CDR2 SASEGT. CDR3 size: 16 residues. Trimming removed 4 bases from V and 0 bases from J, with 16 bases in between. CDR3 DNA: TGTGCCAGCAGTGCCGGCTGGCGCCTGAGCTCCTACGAGCAGTACTTC. It specifies CASSAGWRLSSYEQYF.

The rearrangement uses TRBV6-6 and TRBJ1-4; D might be TRBD1 (6 bases). CDR1 MNHNY and CDR2 SVGAGI come from the germline V gene (reference sequence). The CDR3 extends over 16 amino acids. V was shortened by 6 bases and J by 0 bases, with 14 bases between the two germline ends. Here the CDR3 reads CASRPRDTSTNEKLFF. For the CDR3, the DNA is TGTGCCAGCAGACCCCGGGACACCTCAACTAATGAAAAACTGTTTTTT.

The genes are TRBV6-5 and TRBJ2-3; D call uncertain. Trimming pared 5 bases from V and 2 bases from J, leaving 14 bases between. The CDR3 runs 15 residues. From germline, CDR1 is MNHEY and CDR2 SVGAGI. Here the CDR3 reads CASSLYPMATDTQYF. The CDR3 region has the DNA TGTGCCAGCAGTCTCTACCCCATGGCCACAGATACGCAGTATTTT.

CDR3 sequence: CASSLKPGTPDKLFF. In nucleotides, the CDR3 is TGTGCCAGCAGCTTAAAACCCGGGACACCTGACAAACTGTTTTTT. The chain combines TRBV7-2 with TRBJ1-4, with TRBD1 as a possible D gene (6 bases). Germline V lookup: CDR1 SGHTA, CDR2 FQGNSA. V gave up 2 bases and J gave up 11 bases, with 18 bases separating them. This CDR3 is built from 15 residues.

This clone was picked up a small number of times. V and J are TRBV18 and TRBJ2-1, with 11 bases matching TRBD1. Germline V gene sequence: CDR1 KGHSH, CDR2 LQKENI. V lost 3 bases, J lost 7 bases, and 2 bases stayed unmatched. The CDR3 has 14 amino acids. The CDR3 reads CASSPGTGGNEQFF. CDR3 nucleotides: TGTGCCAGCTCACCGGGGACAGGGGGAAATGAGCAGTTCTTC.

Written as DNA, the CDR3 is TGTGCCAGCAGCTTAACCCAGGGGGCAGAAGCTTTCTTT. It translates to CASSLTQGAEAFF. The rearrangement uses TRBV7-3 and TRBJ1-1; 8 nucleotides match TRBD1. Germline CDR1 is SGHTA and CDR2 is FQGTGA. The V segment lost 0 bases and the J segment 8 bases; nucleotides outside the gene matches: 2. The CDR3 is 13 residues long.

The V call is TRBV2, the J call TRBJ1-1; the D gene is possibly TRBD1 (5 bases). The germline gives CDR1 SNHLY, CDR2 FYNNEI. V was cut by 2 bases and J by 5 bases, with 12 bases left in between. CDR3 length: 14 amino acids. CDR3 DNA sequence: TGTGCCAGCAGTGAATATCAGGGTTATACTGAAGCTTTCTTT. It is translated as CASSEYQGYTEAFF.

The chain combines TRBV13 with TRBJ2-3; TRBD1 might be the D (6 bases). Between the trimmed V and J ends, which lost 0 bases and 0 bases, there was a span of 10 bases. Germline CDR1 and CDR2: PRHDT and FYEKMQ (reference sequence). This CDR3 is built from 16 residues. CDR3 in amino acids: CASSLGTGLSTDTQYF. The CDR3 coding sequence is TGTGCCAGCAGCTTAGGGACAGGCCTTAGCACAGATACGCAGTATTTT.

V gene TRBV5-4 combines with J gene TRBJ2-3; tentatively, D is TRBD2 (5 bases). This CDR3 spans 16 amino acids. The V end was cut by 0 bases, the J end by 0 bases, with 11 bases between. From germline, CDR1 is SGHNT and CDR2 YYREEE (reference sequence). In DNA, the CDR3 is TGTGCCAGCAGCTTGGGATCTCCGGGAAGCACAGATACGCAGTATTTT. This encodes CASSLGSPGSTDTQYF.

The V gene is TRBV28, the J gene TRBJ1-5; TRBD1 agrees at 10 bases. The germline gives CDR1 MDHEN, CDR2 SYDVKM. This CDR3 is 16 amino acids long. V shed 0 bases and J 6 bases; nucleotides not matched to a gene: 5. The CDR3 region is CASSLCETGGCQPQHF. The CDR3 region has the DNA TGTGCCAGCAGTTTATGCGAGACAGGGGGCTGTCAGCCCCAGCATTTT.

The CDR3 DNA reads TGTGCCATCAGTGGAGGGTCCAACACACAAGGTCAGCCCCAGCATTTT. Its translation: CAISGGSNTQGQPQHF. V gene TRBV10-3 combines with J gene TRBJ1-5; no clear D. The CDR3 has 16 amino acids. Trimming shortened V by 4 bases and J by 6 bases, and 19 bases separated the two germline ends. Germline CDR1 and CDR2: ENHRY and SYGVKD.

The rearrangement uses TRBV4-1 and TRBJ2-4; TRBD2 agrees at 12 bases. There are 18 residues in the CDR3. Germline CDR1 is MGHRA and CDR2 is YSYEKL. Losses at the gene ends were 1 base for V and 1 base for J; bases not matched to a gene: 5. The CDR3 coding sequence is TGCGCCAGCAGCCAAGCAGGAACTAGCGGGGGGGCCAAAAACATTCAGTACTTC. Protein product: CASSQAGTSGGAKNIQYF.